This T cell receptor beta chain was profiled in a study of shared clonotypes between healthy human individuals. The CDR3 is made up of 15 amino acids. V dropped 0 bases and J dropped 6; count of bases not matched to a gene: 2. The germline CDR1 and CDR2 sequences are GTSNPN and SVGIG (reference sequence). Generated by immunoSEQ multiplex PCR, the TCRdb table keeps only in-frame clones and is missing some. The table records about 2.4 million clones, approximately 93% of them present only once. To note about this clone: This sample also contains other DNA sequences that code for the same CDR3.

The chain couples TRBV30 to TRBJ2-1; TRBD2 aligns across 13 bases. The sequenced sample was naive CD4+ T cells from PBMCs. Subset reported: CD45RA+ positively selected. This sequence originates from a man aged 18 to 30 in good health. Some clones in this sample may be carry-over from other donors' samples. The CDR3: CAWSVGLAGVNEQFF. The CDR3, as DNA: TGTGCCTGGAGTGTAGGACTAGCGGGAGTCAATGAGCAGTTCTTC.